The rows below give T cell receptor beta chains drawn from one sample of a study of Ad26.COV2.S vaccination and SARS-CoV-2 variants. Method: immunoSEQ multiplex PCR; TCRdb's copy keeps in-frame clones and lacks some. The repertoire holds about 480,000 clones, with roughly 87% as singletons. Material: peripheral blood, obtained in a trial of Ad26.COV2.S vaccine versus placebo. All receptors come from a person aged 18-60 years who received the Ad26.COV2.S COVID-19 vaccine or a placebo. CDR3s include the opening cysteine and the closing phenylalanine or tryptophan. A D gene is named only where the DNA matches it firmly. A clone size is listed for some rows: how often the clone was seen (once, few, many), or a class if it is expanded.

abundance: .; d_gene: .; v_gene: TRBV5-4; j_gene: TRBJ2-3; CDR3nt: TGTGCCAGCAGCTTGGAGTCTAGCACAGATACGCAGTATTTT; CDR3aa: CASSLESSTDTQYF
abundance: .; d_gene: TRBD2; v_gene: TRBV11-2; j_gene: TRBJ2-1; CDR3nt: TGTGCCAGCAGCCATAGGACTAGCGGGATCTACAATGAGCAGTTCTTC; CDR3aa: CASSHRTSGIYNEQFF
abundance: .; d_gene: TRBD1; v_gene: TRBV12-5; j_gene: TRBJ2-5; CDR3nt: TGTGCTAGTGGTTTGGGCAACAGGGGGGAGACCCAGTACTTC; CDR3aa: CASGLGNRGETQYF
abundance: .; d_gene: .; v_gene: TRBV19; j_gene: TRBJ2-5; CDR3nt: TGTGCCAGTAGTATAATGGGCAGCGAAGAGACCCAGTACTTC; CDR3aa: CASSIMGSEETQYF
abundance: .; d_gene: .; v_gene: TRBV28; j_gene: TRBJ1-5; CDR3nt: TGTGCCAGCGGCCTGTTGCTTCAGCCCCAGCATTTT; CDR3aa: CASGLLLQPQHF
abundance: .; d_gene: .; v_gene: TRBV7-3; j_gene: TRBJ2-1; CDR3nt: TGTGCCAGCTCACCCACCCCCGGGACTCAGCAGTTCTTC; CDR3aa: CASSPTPGTQQFF
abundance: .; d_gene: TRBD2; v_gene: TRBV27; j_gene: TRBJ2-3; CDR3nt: TGTGCCAGCAGTCTCCTGACTAGCGGCACAGATACGCAGTATTTT; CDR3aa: CASSLLTSGTDTQYF
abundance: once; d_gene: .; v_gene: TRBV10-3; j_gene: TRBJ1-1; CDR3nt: TGTGCCGCTGCCAGGGACCAGGTCACTGAAGCTTTCTTT; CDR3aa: CAAARDQVTEAFF
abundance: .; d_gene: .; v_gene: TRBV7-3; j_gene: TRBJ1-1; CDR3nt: TGTGCCAGCAGTCCCGCCGGGGGGAACACTGAAGCTTTCTTT; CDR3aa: CASSPAGGNTEAFF
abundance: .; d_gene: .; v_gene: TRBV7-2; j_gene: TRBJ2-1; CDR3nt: TGTGCCAGCAGCTTCGGGAGCCTAGACAATGAGCAGTTCTTC; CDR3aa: CASSFGSLDNEQFF
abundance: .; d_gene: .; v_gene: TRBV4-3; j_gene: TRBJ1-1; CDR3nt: TGCGCCAGCAGCGCGGGGGGCGGGGCCACTGAAGCTTTCTTT; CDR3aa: CASSAGGGATEAFF
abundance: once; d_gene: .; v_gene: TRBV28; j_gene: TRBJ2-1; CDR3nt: TGTGCCAGCAGCGGGATTGCGCGGAGCGAGCAGTTCTTC; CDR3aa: CASSGIARSEQFF
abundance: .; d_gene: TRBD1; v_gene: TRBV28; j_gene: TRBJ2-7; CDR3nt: TGTGCCAGCAGTTCGGACAGGGGTTTTCAGTACTTC; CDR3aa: CASSSDRGFQYF
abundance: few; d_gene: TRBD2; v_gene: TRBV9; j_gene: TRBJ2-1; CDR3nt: TGTGCCAGCAGCGTAGGGACTAGCGGGGTCGATGCTAAGCAGTTCTTC; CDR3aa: CASSVGTSGVDAKQFF
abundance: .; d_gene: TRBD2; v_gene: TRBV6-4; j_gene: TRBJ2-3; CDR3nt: TGTGCCAGCAGTGTAGCGGGAGGATATGGTACGCAGTATTTT; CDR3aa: CASSVAGGYGTQYF
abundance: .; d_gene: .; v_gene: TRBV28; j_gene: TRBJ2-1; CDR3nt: TGTGCCAGCAGTTTCACCCAGGGCGGCCGCTACAATGAGCAGTTCTTC; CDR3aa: CASSFTQGGRYNEQFF
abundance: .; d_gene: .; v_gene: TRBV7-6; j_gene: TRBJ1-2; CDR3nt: TGTGCCAGCAGCTTAGCAGGGGGAAGGGGCTACACCTTC; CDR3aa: CASSLAGGRGYTF
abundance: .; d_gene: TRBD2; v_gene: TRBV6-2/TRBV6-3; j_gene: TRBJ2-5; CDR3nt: TGTGCCAGCAGTTACTCGTTGGGACTAGGAGGGACCCAGTACTTC; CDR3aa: CASSYSLGLGGTQYF
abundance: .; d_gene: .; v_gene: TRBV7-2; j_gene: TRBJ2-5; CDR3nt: TGTGCCAGCAGCTTAGTACGGGGGAGGCAAGAGACCCAGTACTTC; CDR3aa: CASSLVRGRQETQYF
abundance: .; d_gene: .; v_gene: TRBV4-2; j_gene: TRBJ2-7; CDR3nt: TGTGCCAGCAGCCAAGACGGGGGCGGTACCAGAGTCTCCTACGAGCAGTACTTC; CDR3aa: CASSQDGGGTRVSYEQYF
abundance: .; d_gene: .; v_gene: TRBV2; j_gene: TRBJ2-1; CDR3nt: TGTGCCAGCAGTCAACAGGGAGGCTCCATGGGTAATGAGCAGTTCTTC; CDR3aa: CASSQQGGSMGNEQFF
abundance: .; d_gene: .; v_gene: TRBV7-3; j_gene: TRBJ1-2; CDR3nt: TGTGCCAGCAGCTCCCAACCGGAGGACGGCTACACCTTC; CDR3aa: CASSSQPEDGYTF
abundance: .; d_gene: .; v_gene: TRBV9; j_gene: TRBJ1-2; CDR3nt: TGTGCCAGCAGCGTAGGTTTGGGGATCGATGGCTACACCTTC; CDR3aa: CASSVGLGIDGYTF
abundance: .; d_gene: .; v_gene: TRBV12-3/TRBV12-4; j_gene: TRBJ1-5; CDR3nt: TGTGCCAGCTTCGCGGGGTGGAATCAGCCCCAGCATTTT; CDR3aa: CASFAGWNQPQHF
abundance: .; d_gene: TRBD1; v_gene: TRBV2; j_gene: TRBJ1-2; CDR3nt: TGTGCCAGCACGGCGGGACAGTCCTATGGCTACACCTTC; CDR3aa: CASTAGQSYGYTF
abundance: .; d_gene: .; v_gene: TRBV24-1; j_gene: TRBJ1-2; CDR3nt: TGTGCCACCAGTGAGAGTAACTATGGCTACACCTTC; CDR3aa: CATSESNYGYTF
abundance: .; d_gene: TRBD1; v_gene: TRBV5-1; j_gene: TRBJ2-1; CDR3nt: TGCGCCAGCAGCGAGGGGGCGTTCGTGCTTGAGCAGTTCTTC; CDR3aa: CASSEGAFVLEQFF
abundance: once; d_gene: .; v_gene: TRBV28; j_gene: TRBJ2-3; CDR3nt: TGTGCCAGCAGTGTAACAGGGCTCACTCGCACAGATACGCAGTATTTT; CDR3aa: CASSVTGLTRTDTQYF
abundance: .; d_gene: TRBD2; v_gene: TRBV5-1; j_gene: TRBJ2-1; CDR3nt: TGCGCCAGCAGCCAAGTCCCGGGACTAGCGGGAGGAAGGGACAATGAGCAGTTCTTC; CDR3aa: CASSQVPGLAGGRDNEQFF
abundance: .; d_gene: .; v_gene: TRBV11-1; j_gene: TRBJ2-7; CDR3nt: TGTGCCAGCAGCTTACCCGTCTACGAGCAGTACTTC; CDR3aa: CASSLPVYEQYF
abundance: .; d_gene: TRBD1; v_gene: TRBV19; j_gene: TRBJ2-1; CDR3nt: TGTGCCAGTAGTGTACCGGGACAGGGATACAATGAGCAGTTCTTC; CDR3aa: CASSVPGQGYNEQFF
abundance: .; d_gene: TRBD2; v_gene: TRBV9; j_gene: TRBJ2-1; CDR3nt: TGTGCCAGCGGGGGGACTAGCGGGACAAATGAGCAGTTCTTC; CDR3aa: CASGGTSGTNEQFF
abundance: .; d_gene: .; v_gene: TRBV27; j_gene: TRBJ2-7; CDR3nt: TGTGCCAGCAGTTCCTCCGGACTATCCAATACTCCCTACGAGCAGTACTTC; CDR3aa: CASSSSGLSNTPYEQYF
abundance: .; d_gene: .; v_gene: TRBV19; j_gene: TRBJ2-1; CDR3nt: TGTGCCAGTAGCCTCCCTGCAGGGAGCTCCTACAATGAGCAGTTCTTC; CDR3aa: CASSLPAGSSYNEQFF
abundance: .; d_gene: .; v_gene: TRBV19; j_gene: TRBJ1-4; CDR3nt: TGTGCCAGTAGCCGACCAGGGGCTAATGAAAAACTGTTTTTT; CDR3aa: CASSRPGANEKLFF
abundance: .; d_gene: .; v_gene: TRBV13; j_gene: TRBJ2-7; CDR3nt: TGTGCCAGCAGCTTCGGACAGACACACTCCTACGAGCAGTACTTC; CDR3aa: CASSFGQTHSYEQYF
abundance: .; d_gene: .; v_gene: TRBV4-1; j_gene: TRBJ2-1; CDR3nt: TGCGCCAGCAGCCAAGGTACGGTCCGGTCCTACAATGAGCAGTTCTTC; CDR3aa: CASSQGTVRSYNEQFF
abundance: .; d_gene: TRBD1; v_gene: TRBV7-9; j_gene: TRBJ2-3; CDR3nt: TGTGCCAGCAGAAAGGACAGGGGTTTCACAGATACGCAGTATTTT; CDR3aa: CASRKDRGFTDTQYF
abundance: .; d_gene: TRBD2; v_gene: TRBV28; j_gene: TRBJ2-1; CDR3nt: TGTGCCAGCAGAGGACTAGCGGCCCCCTTGAGGGACAATGAGCAGTTCTTC; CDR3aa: CASRGLAAPLRDNEQFF
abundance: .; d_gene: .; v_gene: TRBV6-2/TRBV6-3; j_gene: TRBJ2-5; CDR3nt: TGTGCCAGCAGTTATCGAAGGGTTGTGGAGACCCAGTACTTC; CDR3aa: CASSYRRVVETQYF
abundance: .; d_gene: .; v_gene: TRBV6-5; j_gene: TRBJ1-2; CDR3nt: TGTGCCAGCAGTTACGGAGCAGGGACATCCCATGGCTACACCTTC; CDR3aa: CASSYGAGTSHGYTF
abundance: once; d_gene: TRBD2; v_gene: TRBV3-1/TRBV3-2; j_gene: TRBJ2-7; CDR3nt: TGTGCCAGCAGGGAAGCGGGGGGCCCTCTCGAGCAGTACTTC; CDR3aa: CASREAGGPLEQYF
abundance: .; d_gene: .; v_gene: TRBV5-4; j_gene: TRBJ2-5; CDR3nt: TGTGCCAGCAGCCCAAGGGCCAAGGGAGAGACCCAGTACTTC; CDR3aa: CASSPRAKGETQYF
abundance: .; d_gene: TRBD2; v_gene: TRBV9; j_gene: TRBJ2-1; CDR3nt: TGTGCCAGCAGCGTAGAAGGCGGGAGAGGGAATGAGCAGTTCTTC; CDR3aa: CASSVEGGRGNEQFF
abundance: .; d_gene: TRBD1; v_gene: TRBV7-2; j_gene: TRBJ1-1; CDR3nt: TGTGCCAGCAGTCCGGACAGGGGTATCACTGAAGCTTTCTTT; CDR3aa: CASSPDRGITEAFF
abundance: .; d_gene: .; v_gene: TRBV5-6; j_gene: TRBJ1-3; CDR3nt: TGTGCCAGCAGCTTGGTAGGGGCCGAAAACACCATATATTTT; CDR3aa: CASSLVGAENTIYF
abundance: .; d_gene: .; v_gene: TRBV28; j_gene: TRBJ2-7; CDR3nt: TGTGCCAGCACAACAACAGGGAGGTCCTACGAGCAGTACTTC; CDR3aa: CASTTTGRSYEQYF
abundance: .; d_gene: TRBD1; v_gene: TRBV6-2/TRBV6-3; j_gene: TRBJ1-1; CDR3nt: TGTGCCAGCAGTTACTCCTGGACAGGGGAAGCTTTCTTT; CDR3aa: CASSYSWTGEAFF
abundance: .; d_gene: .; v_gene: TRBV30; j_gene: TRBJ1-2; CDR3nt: TGTGCCTGGGCCCCGACCCCAGGGTACTATGGCTACACCTTC; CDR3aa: CAWAPTPGYYGYTF
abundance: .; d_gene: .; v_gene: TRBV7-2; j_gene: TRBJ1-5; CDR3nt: TGTGCCAGCGGACACAATCAGCCCCAGCATTTT; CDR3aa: CASGHNQPQHF
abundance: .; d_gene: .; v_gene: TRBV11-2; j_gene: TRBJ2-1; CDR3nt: TGTGCCAGCAGCTTACCTCCCCGGCAAAAGCAGTTCTTC; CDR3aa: CASSLPPRQKQFF
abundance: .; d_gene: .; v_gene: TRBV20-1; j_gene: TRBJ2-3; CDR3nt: TGCAGTGCTAGTTTGAGTTCGGGTAATACGCAGTATTTT; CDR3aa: CSASLSSGNTQYF
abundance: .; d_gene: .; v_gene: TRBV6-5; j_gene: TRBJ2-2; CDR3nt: TGTGCCAGCGGGGGGGGCAGGGCGAACACCGGGGAGCTGTTTTTT; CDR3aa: CASGGGRANTGELFF
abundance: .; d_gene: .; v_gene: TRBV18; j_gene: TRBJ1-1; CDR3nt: TGTGCCAGCTCACCACTAGGGCAGAACACTGAAGCTTTCTTT; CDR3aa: CASSPLGQNTEAFF